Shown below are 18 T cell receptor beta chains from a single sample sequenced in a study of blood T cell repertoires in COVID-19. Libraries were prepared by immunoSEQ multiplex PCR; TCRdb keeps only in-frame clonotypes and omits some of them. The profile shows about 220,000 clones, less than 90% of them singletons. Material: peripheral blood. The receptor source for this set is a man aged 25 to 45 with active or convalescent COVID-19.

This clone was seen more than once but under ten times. CDR3 in DNA: TGCGCCAGCGCCAAACAGGAGACCCAGTACTTC. This translates into CASAKQETQYF. The chain has TRBV5-1 and TRBJ2-5, with no clear D. CDR1 and CDR2 from the germline V gene are SGHRS and YFSETQ. Trimming cost V 7 bases and J 5 bases, with 9 bases left between them. There are 11 residues in the CDR3.

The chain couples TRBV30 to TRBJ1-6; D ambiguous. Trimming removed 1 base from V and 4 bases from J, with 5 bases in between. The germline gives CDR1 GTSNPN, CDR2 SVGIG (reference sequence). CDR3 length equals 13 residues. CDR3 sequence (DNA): TGTGCCTGGAGTGGACAATATAATTCACCCCTCCACTTT. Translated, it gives CAWSGQYNSPLHF.

CDR3: CASSSTGDEAFF. CDR3 nucleotides: TGTGCCAGCAGCTCGACAGGGGATGAAGCTTTCTTT. The chain recombines TRBV13 with TRBJ1-1; 8 bases line up with TRBD1. The CDR3 extends over 12 amino acids. V trimming: 4 bases; J trimming: 7 bases; junction bases outside the gene matches: 2. Germline V gives CDR1 PRHDT, CDR2 FYEKMQ (reference sequence).

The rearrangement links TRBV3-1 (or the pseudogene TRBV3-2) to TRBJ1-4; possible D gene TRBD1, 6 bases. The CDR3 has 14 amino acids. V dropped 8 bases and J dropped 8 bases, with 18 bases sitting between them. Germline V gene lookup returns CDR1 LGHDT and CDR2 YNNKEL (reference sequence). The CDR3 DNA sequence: TGTGCCAGCGGCGTACAGGGCCCTCGGGAAAAACTGTTTTTT. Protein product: CASGVQGPREKLFF.

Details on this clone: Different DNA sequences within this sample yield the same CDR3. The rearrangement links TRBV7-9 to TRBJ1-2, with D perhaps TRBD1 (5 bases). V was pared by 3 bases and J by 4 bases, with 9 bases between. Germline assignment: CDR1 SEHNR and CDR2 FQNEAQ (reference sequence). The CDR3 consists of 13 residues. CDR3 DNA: TGTGCCAGCAGCTTGGGGACTTCCTATGGCTACACCTTC. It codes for CASSLGTSYGYTF.

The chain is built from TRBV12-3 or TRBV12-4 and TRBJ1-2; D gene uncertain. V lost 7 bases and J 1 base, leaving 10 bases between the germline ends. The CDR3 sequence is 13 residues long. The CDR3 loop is CASTRTVNYGYTF. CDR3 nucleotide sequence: TGTGCCAGCACCCGAACAGTTAACTATGGCTACACCTTC.

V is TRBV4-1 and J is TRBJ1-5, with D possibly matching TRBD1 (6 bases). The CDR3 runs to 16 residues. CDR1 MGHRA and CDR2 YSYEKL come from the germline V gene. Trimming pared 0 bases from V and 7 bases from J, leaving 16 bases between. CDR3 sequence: CASSQDRGGAGQPQHF. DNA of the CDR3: TGCGCCAGCAGCCAAGATCGGGGGGGCGCGGGGCAGCCCCAGCATTTT.

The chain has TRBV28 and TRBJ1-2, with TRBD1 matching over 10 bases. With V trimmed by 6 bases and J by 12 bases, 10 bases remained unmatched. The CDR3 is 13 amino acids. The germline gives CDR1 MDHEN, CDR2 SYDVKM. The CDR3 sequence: CASSYEIDRGHTF. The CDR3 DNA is TGTGCCAGCAGCTACGAAATAGACAGGGGGCACACCTTC.

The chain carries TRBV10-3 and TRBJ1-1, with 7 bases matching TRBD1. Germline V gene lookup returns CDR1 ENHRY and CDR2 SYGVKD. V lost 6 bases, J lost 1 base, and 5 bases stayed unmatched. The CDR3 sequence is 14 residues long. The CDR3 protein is CAIRPGQWNTEAFF. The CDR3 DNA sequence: TGTGCCATCAGACCGGGACAGTGGAACACTGAAGCTTTCTTT.

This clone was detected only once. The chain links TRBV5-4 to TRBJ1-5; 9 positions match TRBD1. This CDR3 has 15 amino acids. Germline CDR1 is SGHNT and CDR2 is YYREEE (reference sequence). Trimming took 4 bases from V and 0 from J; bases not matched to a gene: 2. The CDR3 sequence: CASSIQGASNQPQHF. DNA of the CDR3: TGTGCCAGCAGCATACAGGGGGCTAGCAATCAGCCCCAGCATTTT.

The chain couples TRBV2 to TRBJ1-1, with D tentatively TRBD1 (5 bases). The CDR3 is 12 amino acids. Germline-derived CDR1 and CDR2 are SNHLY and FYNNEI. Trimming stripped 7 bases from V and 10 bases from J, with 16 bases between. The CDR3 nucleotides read TGTGCCAGCACCGGATCGGGGGGAGGAGCTTTCTTT. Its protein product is CASTGSGGGAFF.

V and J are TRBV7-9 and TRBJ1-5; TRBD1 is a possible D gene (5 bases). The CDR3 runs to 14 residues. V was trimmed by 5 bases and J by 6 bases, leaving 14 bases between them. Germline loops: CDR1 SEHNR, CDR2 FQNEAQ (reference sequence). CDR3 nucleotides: TGTGCCAGCAGCATCGGGGGTGAAGGTCAGCCCCAGCATTTT. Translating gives CASSIGGEGQPQHF.

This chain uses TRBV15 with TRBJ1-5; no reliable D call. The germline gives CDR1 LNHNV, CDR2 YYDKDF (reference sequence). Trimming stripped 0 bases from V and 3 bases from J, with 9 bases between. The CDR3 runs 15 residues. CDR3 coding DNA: TGTGCCACCAGCAGAGATCGTTCTCCCAATCAGCCCCAGCATTTT. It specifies CATSRDRSPNQPQHF. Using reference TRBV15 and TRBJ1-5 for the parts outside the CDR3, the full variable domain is DAMVIQNPRYQVTQFGKPVTLSCSQTLNHNVMYWYQQKSSQAPKLLFHYYDKDFNNEADTPDNFQSRRPNTSFCFLDIRSPGLGDTAMYLCATSRDRSPNQPQHFGDGTRLSIL.

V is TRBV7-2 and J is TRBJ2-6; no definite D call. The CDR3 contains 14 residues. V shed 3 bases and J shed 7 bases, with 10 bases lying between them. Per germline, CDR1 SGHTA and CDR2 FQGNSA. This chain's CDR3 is CASSLVRRANVLTF. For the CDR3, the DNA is TGTGCCAGCAGCTTGGTTCGGAGAGCCAACGTCCTGACTTTC.

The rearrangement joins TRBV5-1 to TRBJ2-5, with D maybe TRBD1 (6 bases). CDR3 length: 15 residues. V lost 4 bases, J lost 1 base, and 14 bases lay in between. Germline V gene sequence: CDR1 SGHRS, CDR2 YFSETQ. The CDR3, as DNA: TGCGCCAGCAGCACCTCCGGGACAAGCCAAGAGACCCAGTACTTC. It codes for CASSTSGTSQETQYF.

CDR3 bases: TGTGCCAGCAGCTTTATTCGGACAGGCGCCCACGAGCAGTACTTC. Translating gives CASSFIRTGAHEQYF. The chain is built from TRBV7-2 and TRBJ2-7; 7 nucleotides line up with TRBD1. CDR1 is SGHTA, CDR2 FQGNSA, per germline. This CDR3 spans 15 amino acids. The trim removed 3 bases at V and 5 bases at J, leaving 10 bases unmatched.

In DNA, the CDR3 is TGTGCCAGCAGCTTTCCCAGGGGCAAAGGTGGCTACACCTTC. Translation: CASSFPRGKGGYTF. This chain connects TRBV5-4 to TRBJ1-2, with D possibly being TRBD1 (6 bases). Between the trimmed V and J ends, which lost 2 bases and 7 bases, there was a span of 15 bases. Germline CDR1 reads SGHNT; CDR2 reads YYREEE (reference sequence). This CDR3 is 14 amino acids long.

The CDR3 loop reads CASSARTGDSGANVLTF. The CDR3 bases are TGTGCCAGCAGCGCCAGGACAGGGGACTCTGGGGCCAACGTCCTGACTTTC. The chain links TRBV5-5 to TRBJ2-6, with 9 bases aligning to TRBD1. CDR1 and CDR2 (germline): SGHKS, YYEKEE (reference sequence). With V trimmed by 4 bases and J by 0 bases, 5 bases remained unmatched. The CDR3 extends over 17 amino acids.